A single sample is the source of the 26 T cell receptor beta chains below, sequenced in a study of T cell repertoires in ileal Crohn's disease. TCRdb's table, derived via immunoSEQ multiplex PCR, lists solely in-frame clones and lacks some. The sample includes approximately 4,500 clones, 74% of them seen just once. Material for sequencing was ileal tissue. The receptors were gathered from an adult with Crohn's disease.

The chain combines TRBV7-2 with TRBJ1-2, with 8 bases matching TRBD1. CDR3 length: 14 amino acids. From germline, CDR1 is SGHTA and CDR2 FQGNSA. Trimming at V came to 5 bases and at J to 5 bases, leaving 7 bases not matched to a gene. CDR3 sequence: CASSRSRGQYGYTF. DNA for the CDR3: TGTGCCAGCAGCCGAAGCAGGGGGCAGTATGGCTACACCTTC.

The sample holds one count of this clone. The chain recombines TRBV6-1 with TRBJ1-6, with TRBD1 identical over 7 bases. CDR3 length equals 15 residues. V lost 6 bases, J lost 9 bases, and 11 bases stayed unmatched. Germline V gives CDR1 MNHNS, CDR2 SASEGT. Here the CDR3 DNA reads TGTGCCAGCAGCTACGGGACAGTATCGACTTCACCCCTCCACTTT. Protein sequence: CASSYGTVSTSPLHF.

The CDR3 reads CASSLEPGRGSEQFF. For the CDR3, the DNA is TGTGCCAGCAGCTTAGAGCCGGGGCGGGGGAGTGAGCAGTTCTTC. The V and J genes are TRBV11-2 and TRBJ2-1, with TRBD2 matching 7 bases. Germline lookup yields CDR1 SGHAT and CDR2 FQNNGV. The V gene end was trimmed by 0 bases and the J gene end by 9 bases; junction bases not matched to a gene: 8. This CDR3 contains 15 residues.

The table lists this clone with a few counts. CDR3 DNA: TGTGCCAGCAGCCAAGGGGGGGGCTCCTATAATTCACCCCTCCACTTT. It encodes CASSQGGGSYNSPLHF. This chain joins TRBV4-2 and TRBJ1-6; perhaps TRBD1 as D (5 bases). CDR1 and CDR2 from the germline V gene are LGHNA and YNFKEQ. CDR3 length equals 16 residues. V lost 1 base and J 0 bases, leaving 7 bases between the germline ends.

The chain recombines TRBV29-1 with TRBJ1-5; D not certain. V gave up 6 bases and J gave up 0 bases, with 12 bases separating them. The CDR3 is made up of 14 amino acids. Germline V gene lookup returns CDR1 SQVTM and CDR2 ANQGSEA. The CDR3 here is CSVAGIYSNQPQHF. The CDR3 DNA reads as TGCAGCGTCGCGGGAATTTATAGCAATCAGCCCCAGCATTTT. Supplemented by reference TRBV29-1 and TRBJ1-5, the full variable domain reads SAVISQKPSRDICQRGTSLTIQCQVDSQVTMMFWYRQQPGQSLTLIATANQGSEATYESGFVIDKFPISRPNLTFSTLTVSNMSPEDSSIYLCSVAGIYSNQPQHFGDGTRLSIL.

The sample holds a few counts of this clone. The V gene is TRBV27, the J gene TRBJ2-7; D might be TRBD1 (8 bases). The CDR3 is 15 amino acids. Germline values: CDR1 MNHEY, CDR2 SMNVEV (reference sequence). With 3 bases removed from V and 2 bases from J, the gap between germline ends came to 14 bases. This CDR3 reads CASSFTGGETYEQYF. In DNA form, the CDR3 reads TGTGCCAGCAGTTTTACAGGGGGGGAAACCTACGAGCAGTACTTC.

Relative to its sample, this clone is medium-sized (0.01 to 0.1%). The chain has TRBV6-6 and TRBJ1-1; D is possibly TRBD1 (6 bases). The V and J ends lost 6 bases and 8 bases respectively, with 13 bases between them. CDR3 length: 12 amino acids. Germline CDR1 is MNHNY and CDR2 is SVGAGI (reference sequence). This CDR3 reads CASSPAGAEAFF. CDR3 nucleotides: TGTGCCAGCAGCCCCGCGGGGGCCGAAGCTTTCTTT.

This clone showed up just once. The V call is TRBV6-1, the J call TRBJ1-2; no reliable D call. CDR1 is MNHNS, CDR2 SASEGT, per germline. The length of the CDR3 is 14 residues. V lost 4 bases to trimming and J lost 5 bases, with 14 bases between them. The CDR3 reads CASSVSPTVYGYTF. Here the CDR3 DNA reads TGTGCCAGCAGTGTAAGCCCTACGGTTTATGGCTACACCTTC.

This chain links TRBV10-2 with TRBJ2-5; D remains unclear. The CDR3 spans 15 residues. The V gene's germline CDR1 is WSHSY and CDR2 SAAADI. V lost 0 bases to trimming and J lost 0 bases, with 8 bases between them. The CDR3 reads CASSESFRYQETQYF. The CDR3 DNA is TGCGCCAGCAGTGAGTCTTTTCGGTACCAAGAGACCCAGTACTTC.

The chain carries TRBV6-1 and TRBJ2-2; possibly TRBD1 for D (6 bases). This CDR3 region has 15 residues. The germline V gene has CDR1 MNHNS and CDR2 SASEGT. Deletions cut 10 bases from V and 0 bases from J, with 15 bases between. CDR3 bases: TGTGCCATACAGGGTATATTTTCGAACACCGGGGAGCTGTTTTTT. The encoded protein is CAIQGIFSNTGELFF.

This clone was recorded a few times. The chain has TRBV6-1 and TRBJ2-3; 9 nucleotides match TRBD1. There are 15 residues in the CDR3. Germline V gives CDR1 MNHNS, CDR2 SASEGT. J gave up 3 bases and V 4 bases, and 5 bases lay outside the gene matches. This chain's CDR3 is CASSVRQGETDTQYF. The DNA for the CDR3 is TGTGCCAGCAGTGTCCGACAGGGGGAGACAGATACGCAGTATTTT.

A single count supports this clone. The V gene is TRBV5-4, the J gene TRBJ1-4; 11 bases agree with TRBD1. Per germline, CDR1 SGHNT and CDR2 YYREEE (reference sequence). The CDR3 extends over 14 amino acids. V lost 4 bases, J lost 7 bases, and 3 bases stayed unmatched. The CDR3 is CASSVGTGGEKLFF. Written as DNA, the CDR3 is TGTGCCAGCAGCGTCGGGACAGGGGGTGAAAAACTGTTTTTT.

The V and J genes are TRBV13 and TRBJ2-1; TRBD2 aligns across 7 bases. CDR1 and CDR2 (germline): PRHDT, FYEKMQ (reference sequence). The CDR3 loop spans 13 amino acids. With V trimmed by 5 bases and J by 6 bases, 4 bases remained unmatched. CDR3 amino acids: CASSPTSSNEQFF. Here the CDR3 DNA reads TGTGCCAGCAGCCCGACTAGCTCCAATGAGCAGTTCTTC. The variable domain in full, completed from reference TRBV13 and TRBJ2-1, reads AAGVIQSPRHLIKEKRETATLKCYPIPRHDTVYWYQQGPGQDPQFLISFYEKMQSDKGSIPDRFSAQQFSDYHSELNMSSLELGDSALYFCASSPTSSNEQFFGPGTRLTVL.

The rearrangement links TRBV27 to TRBJ1-1, with 7 bases that match TRBD1. The CDR3 has 14 residues. The V segment lost 5 bases and the J segment 4 bases; nucleotides outside the gene matches: 7. The germline gives CDR1 MNHEY, CDR2 SMNVEV (reference sequence). The CDR3 reads CASSPRQGFTEAFF. The CDR3 region has the DNA TGTGCCAGCAGTCCTCGACAGGGCTTCACTGAAGCTTTCTTT.

The chain links TRBV6-1 to TRBJ2-5; 7 nucleotides agree with TRBD1. V dropped 6 bases and J dropped 2; count of bases not matched to a gene: 6. The V gene's germline CDR1 is MNHNS and CDR2 SASEGT. The CDR3 extends over 14 amino acids. This CDR3 is CASRLGTVQETQYF. CDR3 nucleotides: TGTGCCAGCAGACTCGGGACAGTTCAAGAGACCCAGTACTTC.

The J gene is TRBJ2-1, the V gene TRBV7-8; 8 bases are shared with TRBD1. V lost 5 bases and J lost 6; bases outside the gene matches: 9. The CDR3 sequence is 15 residues long. Germline CDR1 is SGHVS and CDR2 is FQNEAQ. CDR3 in DNA: TGTGCCAGCAGCCAGGGGGCGCGAGGGATCAATGAGCAGTTCTTC. Its protein product is CASSQGARGINEQFF.

The V gene is TRBV5-1, the J gene TRBJ1-4, with 7 bases identical to TRBD1. Germline V lookup: CDR1 SGHRS, CDR2 YFSETQ. This CDR3 contains 14 residues. Losses at the gene ends were 2 bases for V and 7 bases for J; bases not matched to a gene: 5. The chain's CDR3 is CASSFGGQSEKLFF. In DNA form, the CDR3 reads TGCGCCAGCAGCTTTGGGGGACAGAGTGAAAAACTGTTTTTT.

The chain is built from TRBV27 and TRBJ2-4; D uncertain. V was cut by 3 bases and J by 0 bases, with 6 bases left in between. Germline V CDR1 and CDR2: MNHEY, SMNVEV (reference sequence). The CDR3 is made up of 14 amino acids. The CDR3 loop is CASSFAGAKNIQYF. In DNA form, the CDR3 reads TGTGCCAGCAGTTTCGCCGGAGCCAAAAACATTCAGTACTTC.

This chain uses TRBV2 with TRBJ2-5; 10 positions agree with TRBD1. CDR3 length: 18 residues. Per germline, CDR1 SNHLY and CDR2 FYNNEI. J lost 4 bases, V lost 4 bases, and 15 bases had no gene match. The CDR3 loop is CASSVPSGQGKGGETQYF. Written as DNA, the CDR3 is TGTGCCAGCAGTGTACCCTCGGGACAGGGGAAGGGAGGAGAGACCCAGTACTTC. Full variable domain (outside the CDR3, taken from reference TRBV2 and TRBJ2-5): EPEVTQTPSHQVTQMGQEVILRCVPISNHLYFYWYRQILGQKVEFLVSFYNNEISEKSEIFDDQFSVERPDGSNFTLKIRSTKLEDSAMYFCASSVPSGQGKGGETQYFGPGTRLLVL.

V is TRBV30 and J is TRBJ1-1; D is ambiguous. The CDR3 contains 15 residues. V was pared by 4 bases and J by 1 base, with 16 bases between. Germline loops: CDR1 GTSNPN, CDR2 SVGIG (reference sequence). CDR3 loop: CAWTPKELGNTEAFF. The CDR3 DNA follows: TGTGCCTGGACCCCGAAGGAGCTGGGGAACACTGAAGCTTTCTTT.

This clone was recorded once. Just one base apart from a much larger clone, this may be a read error. The V and J genes are TRBV2 and TRBJ2-5; 12 bases are a match to TRBD1. The CDR3 covers 14 residues. The V gene's germline CDR1 is SNHLY and CDR2 FYNNEI. The CDR3 DNA follows: TGTGTCAGCAGGCCGGGACAGGGGGCAAGAGAGCAGTACTTC. Its translation: CVSRPGQGAREQYF.

V gene TRBV11-3 combines with J gene TRBJ1-2; TRBD1 aligns across 7 bases. CDR3 size: 14 residues. V trimming: 4 bases; J trimming: 3 bases; junction bases outside the gene matches: 5. From germline, CDR1 is SGHNT and CDR2 YENEEA. The CDR3 sequence is CASSSETGHYGYTF. CDR3 nucleotides: TGTGCCAGCAGCTCAGAGACAGGGCACTATGGCTACACCTTC.

The V gene is TRBV6-5, the J gene TRBJ2-1; 12 bases are a match to TRBD2. V lost 5 bases to trimming and J lost 10 bases; unmatched junction nucleotides: 9. Germline V gives CDR1 MNHEY, CDR2 SVGAGI. CDR3 length: 15 residues. CDR3: CASSTSSGRAREQFF. The CDR3 DNA reads TGTGCCAGCAGTACCTCTAGCGGGAGGGCCCGGGAGCAGTTCTTC.

This chain joins TRBV5-5 and TRBJ1-1; 8 bases map to TRBD1. Germline V gives CDR1 SGHKS, CDR2 YYEKEE (reference sequence). V was pared by 7 bases and J by 3 bases, with 8 bases of the junction left unmatched. This CDR3 comprises 14 residues. CDR3 sequence reads: CASSRAGGYTEAFF. In nucleotides, the CDR3 is TGTGCCAGCTCCAGGGCAGGGGGCTACACTGAAGCTTTCTTT.

The gene calls are TRBV7-2 and TRBJ1-2; 7 positions agree with TRBD1. V lost 4 bases and J lost 3; bases outside the gene matches: 5. The CDR3 consists of 14 residues. Germline loops: CDR1 SGHTA, CDR2 FQGNSA. Written as DNA, the CDR3 is TGTGCCAGCAGCTCAGAGACAGGGCACTATGGCTACACCTTC. As protein: CASSSETGHYGYTF.

The chain uses TRBV29-1 and TRBJ2-6; D uncertain. V was trimmed by 3 bases and J by 2 bases, leaving 8 bases between them. The germline CDR1 and CDR2 sequences are SQVTM and ANQGSEA. This CDR3 has 14 amino acids. This CDR3 reads CSVDLGPGANVLTF. DNA of the CDR3: TGCAGCGTTGATTTGGGCCCTGGGGCCAACGTCCTGACTTTC.